A selection of T cell receptor beta chains follows, all from one sample in a study of early T cells in non-severe SARS-CoV-2 infection. Using its own MiXCR run on the 5' RACE reads, TCRdb lists one record per CDR3 protein. This sample has approximately 70,000 distinct CDR3 sequences, with 12% to 15% found just once. Material for sequencing was whole blood. The origin of the receptors is an adult who was a healthcare worker with PCR-confirmed SARS-CoV-2 infection or an uninfected control (not recorded which). The CDR3 runs from the conserved cysteine through the conserved F or W. Rows give clone size only sometimes, using once, few, many, or a class for an expanded clone.

abundance | j_gene | v_gene | CDR3aa
few | TRBJ2-3 | TRBV6-2/TRBV6-3 | CASSSERGWTDTQYF
. | TRBJ1-1 | TRBV20-1 | CSARDRLQNTEAFF
few | TRBJ1-2 | TRBV14 | CASSQALGSGRLNFYGYTF
. | TRBJ1-6 | TRBV11-2 | CASSLGPVNSPLHF
. | TRBJ2-1 | TRBV14 | CASSQDLGSEQFF
few | TRBJ2-1 | TRBV7-4 | CASSSIRRGCEQFF
few | TRBJ2-1 | TRBV28 | CASSLSGPAYNEQFF
. | TRBJ1-5 | TRBV4-1 | CASSHNHFRGPNQPQHF
. | TRBJ1-1 | TRBV4-3 | CASSQDRDIAFF
many | TRBJ2-7 | TRBV29-1 | CCAIVGFEQYF
. | TRBJ1-2 | TRBV5-1 | CASRKSIEGRLGYTF
many | TRBJ2-1 | TRBV28 | CASSSLAAVGASSYNEQFF
many | TRBJ1-1 | TRBV5-1 | CASSLEGTEAFF
. | TRBJ2-5 | TRBV11-2 | CASSLNPETQYF
. | TRBJ1-1 | TRBV11-2 | CASSFGMAGTEAFF
many | TRBJ2-3 | TRBV7-2 | CASREGMESQYF
. | TRBJ1-2 | TRBV4-3 | CASSQNRNYGYTF
many | TRBJ1-1 | TRBV4-1 | CASSQNPSGMNTEAFF
few | TRBJ1-2 | TRBV7-8 | CASSLGDAYGYTF
. | TRBJ2-1 | TRBV24-1 | CATSGAPEYNEQFF
many | TRBJ1-3 | TRBV11-2 | CASSSSTGTGNTIYF
. | TRBJ2-7 | TRBV29-1 | CSVGVGLPYEQYF
. | TRBJ1-5 | TRBV7-9 | CASSNNPAPKQPQHF
many | TRBJ1-2 | TRBV2 | CASSAHSRVGGYTF
many | TRBJ1-1 | TRBV6-1 | CASIAGRFINTEAFF
few | TRBJ1-1 | TRBV20-1 | CSARGRDFTEAFF
. | TRBJ1-1 | TRBV10-3 | CAISVGRDTEAFF
many | TRBJ2-3 | TRBV7-3 | CASSLLAGGRDTQYF